This TCR beta chain is drawn from a study of regulatory T cells in long-lasting Graves disease. Study-level background: New Graves' disease cases had less than 3 months of antithyroid drugs.

Relying on iRepertoire HTBI primers and Arm-PCR of CDR3 regions, the team built TCR beta libraries. TCRdb called the multiplex PCR reads again in MiXCR, with one record for every CDR3 protein. Seen here are approximately 560,000 distinct CDR3 sequences, 15% to 20% observed once, and the top ten hold around 12%. This clonotype was recorded many times. The trim removed 3 bases at V and 7 bases at J, leaving 19 bases unmatched. Germline V gene lookup returns CDR1 MDHEN and CDR2 SYDVKM. CDR3 length: 19 amino acids. Time point described: newly diagnosed GD, antithyroid drugs for less than 3 months. Scientists built the TCR library using RNA that was extracted from PBMCs. These data are also associated with another study on T cells in Graves' hyperthyroidism and ophthalmopathy. That study adds: A patient was excluded if there was uncontrolled infection, other autoimmune disease, pregnancy or lactation. Using the HTBI primer set, a first-round RT-PCR was run on the TCR CDR3.

This material consisted of peripheral blood mononuclear cells (PBMCs), taken at new diagnosis, from a patient treated with antithyroid drugs. This receptor was identified in a man aged 18 to 30 with Graves disease. The chain is built from TRBV28 and TRBJ2-7; TRBD2 agrees at 12 bases. Here the CDR3 reads CASSFRGFTSGRPPGEQYF. The CDR3 nucleotides are TGTGCCAGCAGTTTCAGGGGGTTTACTAGCGGGAGGCCCCCGGGTGAGCAGTACTTC.